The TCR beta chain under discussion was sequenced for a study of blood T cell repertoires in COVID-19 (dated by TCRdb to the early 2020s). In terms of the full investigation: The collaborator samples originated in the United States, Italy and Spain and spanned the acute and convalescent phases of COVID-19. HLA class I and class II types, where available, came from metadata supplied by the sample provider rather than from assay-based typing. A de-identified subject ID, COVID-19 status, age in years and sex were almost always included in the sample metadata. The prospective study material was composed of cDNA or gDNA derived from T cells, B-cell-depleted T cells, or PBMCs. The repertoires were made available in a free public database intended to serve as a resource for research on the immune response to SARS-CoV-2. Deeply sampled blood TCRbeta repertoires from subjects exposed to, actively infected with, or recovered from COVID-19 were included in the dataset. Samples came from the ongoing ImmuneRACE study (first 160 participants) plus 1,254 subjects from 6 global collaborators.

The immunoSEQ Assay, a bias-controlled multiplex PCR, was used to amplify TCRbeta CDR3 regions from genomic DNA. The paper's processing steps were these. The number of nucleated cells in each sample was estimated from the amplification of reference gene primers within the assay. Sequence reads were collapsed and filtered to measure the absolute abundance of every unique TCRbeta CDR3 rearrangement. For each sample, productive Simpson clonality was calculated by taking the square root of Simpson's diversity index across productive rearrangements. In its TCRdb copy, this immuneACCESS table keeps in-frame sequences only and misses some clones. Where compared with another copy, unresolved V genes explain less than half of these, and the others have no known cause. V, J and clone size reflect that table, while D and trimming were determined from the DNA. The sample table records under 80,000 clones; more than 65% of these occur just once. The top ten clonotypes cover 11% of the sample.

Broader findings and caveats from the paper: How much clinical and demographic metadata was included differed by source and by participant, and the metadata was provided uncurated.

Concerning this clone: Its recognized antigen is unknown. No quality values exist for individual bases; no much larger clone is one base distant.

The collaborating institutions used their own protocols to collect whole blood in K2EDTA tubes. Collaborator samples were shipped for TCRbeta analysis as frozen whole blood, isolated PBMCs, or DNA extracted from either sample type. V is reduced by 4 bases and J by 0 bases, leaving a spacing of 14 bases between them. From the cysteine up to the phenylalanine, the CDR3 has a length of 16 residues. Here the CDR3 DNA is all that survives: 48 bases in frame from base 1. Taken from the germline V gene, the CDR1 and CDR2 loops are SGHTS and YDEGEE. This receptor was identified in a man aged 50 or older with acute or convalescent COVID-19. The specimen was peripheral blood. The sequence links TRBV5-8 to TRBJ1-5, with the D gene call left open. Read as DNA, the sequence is TGTGCCAGCAGCGCTCGGCAGGCCGTTAGCAATCAGCCCCAGCATTTT. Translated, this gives CASSARQAVSNQPQHF. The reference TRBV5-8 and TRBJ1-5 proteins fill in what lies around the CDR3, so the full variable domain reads EAGVTQSPTHLIKTRGQQATLRCSPISGHTSVYWYQQALGLGLQFLLWYDEGEERNRGNFPPRFSGRQFPNYSSELNVNALELEDSALYLCASSARQAVSNQPQHFGDGTRLSIL.